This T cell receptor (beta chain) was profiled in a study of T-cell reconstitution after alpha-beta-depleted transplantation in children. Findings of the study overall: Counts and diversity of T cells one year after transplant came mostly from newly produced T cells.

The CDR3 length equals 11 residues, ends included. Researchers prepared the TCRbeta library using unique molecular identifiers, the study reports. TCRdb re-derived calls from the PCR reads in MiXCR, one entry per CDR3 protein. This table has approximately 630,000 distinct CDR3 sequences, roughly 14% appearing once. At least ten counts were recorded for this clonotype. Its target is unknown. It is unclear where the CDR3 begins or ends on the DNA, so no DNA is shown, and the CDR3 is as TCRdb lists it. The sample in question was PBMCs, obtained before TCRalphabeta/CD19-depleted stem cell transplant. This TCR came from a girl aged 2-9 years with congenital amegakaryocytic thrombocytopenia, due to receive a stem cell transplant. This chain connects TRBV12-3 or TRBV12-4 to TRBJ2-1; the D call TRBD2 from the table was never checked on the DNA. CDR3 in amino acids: CASILGLSQFF.